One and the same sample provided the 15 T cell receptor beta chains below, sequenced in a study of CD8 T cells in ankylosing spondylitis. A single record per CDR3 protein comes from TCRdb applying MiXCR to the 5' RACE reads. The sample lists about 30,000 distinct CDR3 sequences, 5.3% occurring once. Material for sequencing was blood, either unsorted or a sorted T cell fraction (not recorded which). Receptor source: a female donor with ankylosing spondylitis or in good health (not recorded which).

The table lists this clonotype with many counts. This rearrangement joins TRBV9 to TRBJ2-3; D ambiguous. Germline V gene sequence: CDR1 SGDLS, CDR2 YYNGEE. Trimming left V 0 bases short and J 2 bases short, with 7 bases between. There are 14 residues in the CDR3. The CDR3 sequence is CASSVGLPTDTQYF. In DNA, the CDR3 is TGTGCCAGCAGCGTAGGTCTTCCCACAGATACGCAGTATTTT.

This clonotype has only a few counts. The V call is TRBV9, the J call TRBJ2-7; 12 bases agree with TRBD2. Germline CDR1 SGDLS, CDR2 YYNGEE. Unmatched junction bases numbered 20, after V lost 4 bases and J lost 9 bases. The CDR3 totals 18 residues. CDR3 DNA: TGTGCCAGCAGCCCCAGAGAGGTAGCTAGCGGGGGGGCGATGGGGCAGTACTTC. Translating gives CASSPREVASGGAMGQYF.

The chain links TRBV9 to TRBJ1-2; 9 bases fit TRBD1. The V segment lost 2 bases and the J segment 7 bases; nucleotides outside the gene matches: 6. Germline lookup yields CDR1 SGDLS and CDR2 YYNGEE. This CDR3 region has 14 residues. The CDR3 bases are TGTGCCAGCAGCGTCGGGACAGGGTGGTTTGGCTACACCTTC. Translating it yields CASSVGTGWFGYTF.

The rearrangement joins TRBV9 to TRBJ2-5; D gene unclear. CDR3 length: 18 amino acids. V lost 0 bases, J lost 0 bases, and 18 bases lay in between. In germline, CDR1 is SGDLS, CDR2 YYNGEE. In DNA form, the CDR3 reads TGTGCCAGCAGCGTAGCCGGATCTATCGGTCGGAACCAAGAGACCCAGTACTTC. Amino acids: CASSVAGSIGRNQETQYF.

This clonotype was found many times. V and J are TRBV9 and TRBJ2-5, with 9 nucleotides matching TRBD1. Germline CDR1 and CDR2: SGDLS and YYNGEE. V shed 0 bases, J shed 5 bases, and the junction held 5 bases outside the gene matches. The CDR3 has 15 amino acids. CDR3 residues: CASSVVTGGRETQYF. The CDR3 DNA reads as TGTGCCAGCAGCGTAGTAACAGGGGGCAGGGAGACCCAGTACTTC.

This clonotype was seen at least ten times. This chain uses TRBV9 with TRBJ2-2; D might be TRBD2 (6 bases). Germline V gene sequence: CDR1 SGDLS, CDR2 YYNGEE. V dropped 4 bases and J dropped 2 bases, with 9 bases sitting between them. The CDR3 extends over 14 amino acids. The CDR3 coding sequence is TGTGCCAGCAGCCCGCGGGGTAACACCGGGGAGCTGTTTTTT. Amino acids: CASSPRGNTGELFF.

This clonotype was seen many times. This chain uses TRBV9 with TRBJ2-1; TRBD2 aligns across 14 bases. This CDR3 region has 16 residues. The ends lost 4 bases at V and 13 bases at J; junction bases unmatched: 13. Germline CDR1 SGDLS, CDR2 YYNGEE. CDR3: CASSTQGGLAGVNQFF. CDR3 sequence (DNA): TGTGCCAGCAGCACCCAGGGGGGACTAGCGGGAGTGAACCAGTTCTTC.

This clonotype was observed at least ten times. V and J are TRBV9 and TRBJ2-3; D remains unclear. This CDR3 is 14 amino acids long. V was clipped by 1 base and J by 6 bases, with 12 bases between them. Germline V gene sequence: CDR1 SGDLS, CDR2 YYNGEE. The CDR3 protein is CASSVNPSSDTQYF. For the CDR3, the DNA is TGTGCCAGCAGCGTAAATCCGTCGTCGGATACGCAGTATTTT.

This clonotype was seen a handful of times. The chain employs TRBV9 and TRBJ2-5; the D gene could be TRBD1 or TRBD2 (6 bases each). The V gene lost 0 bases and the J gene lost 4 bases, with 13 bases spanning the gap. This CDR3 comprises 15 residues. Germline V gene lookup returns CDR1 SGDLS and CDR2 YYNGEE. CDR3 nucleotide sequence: TGTGCCAGCAGCGTAGGTCAGGGGAGGATAGAGACCCAGTACTTC. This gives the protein CASSVGQGRIETQYF.

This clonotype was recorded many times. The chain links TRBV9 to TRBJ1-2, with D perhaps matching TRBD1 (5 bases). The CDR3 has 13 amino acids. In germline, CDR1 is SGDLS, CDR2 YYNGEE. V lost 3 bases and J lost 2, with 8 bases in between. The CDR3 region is CASSEGRNYGYTF. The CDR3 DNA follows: TGTGCCAGCAGCGAGGGACGGAACTATGGCTACACCTTC.

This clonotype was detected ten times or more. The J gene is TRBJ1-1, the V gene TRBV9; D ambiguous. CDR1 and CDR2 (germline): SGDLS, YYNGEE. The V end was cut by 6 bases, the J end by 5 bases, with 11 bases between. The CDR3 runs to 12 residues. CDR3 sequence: CASNTLGTEAFF. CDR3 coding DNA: TGTGCCAGCAATACATTGGGTACTGAAGCTTTCTTT.

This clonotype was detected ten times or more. The CDR3 region has the DNA TGTGCCAGCAGCGTAGGCCCGTCCGAAGATACGCAGTATTTT. It yields the protein CASSVGPSEDTQYF. The chain carries TRBV9 and TRBJ2-3; D is undetermined. Germline assignment: CDR1 SGDLS and CDR2 YYNGEE. The V end lost 0 bases, the J end lost 5 bases, and 10 bases lay between the germline ends. This CDR3 contains 14 residues.

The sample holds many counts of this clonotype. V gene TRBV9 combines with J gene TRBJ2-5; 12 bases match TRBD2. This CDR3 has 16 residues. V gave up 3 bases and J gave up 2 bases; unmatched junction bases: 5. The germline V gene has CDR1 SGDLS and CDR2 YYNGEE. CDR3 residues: CASSGGTSGRQETQYF. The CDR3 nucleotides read TGTGCCAGCAGCGGAGGGACTAGCGGGCGTCAAGAGACCCAGTACTTC.

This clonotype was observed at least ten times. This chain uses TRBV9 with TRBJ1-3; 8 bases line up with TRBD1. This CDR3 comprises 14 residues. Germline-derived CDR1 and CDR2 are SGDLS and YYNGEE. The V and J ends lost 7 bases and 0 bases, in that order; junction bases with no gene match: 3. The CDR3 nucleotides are TGTGCCAGCCGGACAGGGTTCTCTGGAAACACCATATATTTT. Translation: CASRTGFSGNTIYF.

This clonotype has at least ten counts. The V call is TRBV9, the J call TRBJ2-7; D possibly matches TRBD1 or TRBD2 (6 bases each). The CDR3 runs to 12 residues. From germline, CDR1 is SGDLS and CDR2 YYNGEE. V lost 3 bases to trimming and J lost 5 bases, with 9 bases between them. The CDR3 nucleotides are TGTGCCAGCAGCGCCGGGGGCCACGAGCAGTACTTC. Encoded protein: CASSAGGHEQYF. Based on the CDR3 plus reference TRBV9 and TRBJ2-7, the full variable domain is DSGVTQTPKHLITATGQRVTLRCSPRSGDLSVYWYQQSLDQGLQFLIQYYNGEERAKGNILERFSAQQFPDLHSELNLSSLELGDSALYFCASSAGGHEQYFGPGTRLTVT.